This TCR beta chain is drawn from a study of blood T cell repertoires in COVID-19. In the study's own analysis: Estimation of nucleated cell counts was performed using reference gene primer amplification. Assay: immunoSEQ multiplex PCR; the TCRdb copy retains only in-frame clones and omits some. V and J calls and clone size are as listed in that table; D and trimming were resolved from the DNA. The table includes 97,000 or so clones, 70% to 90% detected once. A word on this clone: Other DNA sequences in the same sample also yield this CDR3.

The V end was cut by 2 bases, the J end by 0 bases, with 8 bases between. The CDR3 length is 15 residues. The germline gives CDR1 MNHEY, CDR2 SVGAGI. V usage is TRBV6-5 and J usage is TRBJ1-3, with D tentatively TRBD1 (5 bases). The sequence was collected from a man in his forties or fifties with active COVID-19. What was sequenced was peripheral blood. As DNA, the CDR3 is TGTGCCAGCAGTTACGGCGGGGGCTCTGGAAACACCATATATTTT. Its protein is CASSYGGGSGNTIYF.